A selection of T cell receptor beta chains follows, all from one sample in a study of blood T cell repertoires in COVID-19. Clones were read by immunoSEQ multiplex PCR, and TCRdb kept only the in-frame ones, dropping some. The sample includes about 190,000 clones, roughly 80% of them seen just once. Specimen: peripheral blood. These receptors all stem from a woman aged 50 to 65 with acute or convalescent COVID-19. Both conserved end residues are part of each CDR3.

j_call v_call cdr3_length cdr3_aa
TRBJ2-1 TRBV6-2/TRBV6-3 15 CASSYGTGGGNEQFF
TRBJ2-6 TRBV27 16 CASRRLGGGGANVLTF
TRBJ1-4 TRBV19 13 CASSSGQNEKLFF
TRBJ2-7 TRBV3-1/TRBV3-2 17 CASSQEGSRRGSYEQYF
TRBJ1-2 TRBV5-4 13 CASSSQADYGYTF
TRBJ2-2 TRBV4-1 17 CASSQGPGQGVAGELFF
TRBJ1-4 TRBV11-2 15 CASSIERGGGEKLFF
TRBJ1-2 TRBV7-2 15 CASSSSSVTYYGYTF
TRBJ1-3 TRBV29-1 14 CSVVARGAGNTIYF
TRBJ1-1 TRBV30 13 CAWRLGRNTEAFF
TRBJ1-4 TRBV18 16 CASSSSTGQTNEKLFF
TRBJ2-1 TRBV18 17 CASSPLGQLSSYNEQFF
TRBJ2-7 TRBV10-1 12 CASSGTGGEQYF